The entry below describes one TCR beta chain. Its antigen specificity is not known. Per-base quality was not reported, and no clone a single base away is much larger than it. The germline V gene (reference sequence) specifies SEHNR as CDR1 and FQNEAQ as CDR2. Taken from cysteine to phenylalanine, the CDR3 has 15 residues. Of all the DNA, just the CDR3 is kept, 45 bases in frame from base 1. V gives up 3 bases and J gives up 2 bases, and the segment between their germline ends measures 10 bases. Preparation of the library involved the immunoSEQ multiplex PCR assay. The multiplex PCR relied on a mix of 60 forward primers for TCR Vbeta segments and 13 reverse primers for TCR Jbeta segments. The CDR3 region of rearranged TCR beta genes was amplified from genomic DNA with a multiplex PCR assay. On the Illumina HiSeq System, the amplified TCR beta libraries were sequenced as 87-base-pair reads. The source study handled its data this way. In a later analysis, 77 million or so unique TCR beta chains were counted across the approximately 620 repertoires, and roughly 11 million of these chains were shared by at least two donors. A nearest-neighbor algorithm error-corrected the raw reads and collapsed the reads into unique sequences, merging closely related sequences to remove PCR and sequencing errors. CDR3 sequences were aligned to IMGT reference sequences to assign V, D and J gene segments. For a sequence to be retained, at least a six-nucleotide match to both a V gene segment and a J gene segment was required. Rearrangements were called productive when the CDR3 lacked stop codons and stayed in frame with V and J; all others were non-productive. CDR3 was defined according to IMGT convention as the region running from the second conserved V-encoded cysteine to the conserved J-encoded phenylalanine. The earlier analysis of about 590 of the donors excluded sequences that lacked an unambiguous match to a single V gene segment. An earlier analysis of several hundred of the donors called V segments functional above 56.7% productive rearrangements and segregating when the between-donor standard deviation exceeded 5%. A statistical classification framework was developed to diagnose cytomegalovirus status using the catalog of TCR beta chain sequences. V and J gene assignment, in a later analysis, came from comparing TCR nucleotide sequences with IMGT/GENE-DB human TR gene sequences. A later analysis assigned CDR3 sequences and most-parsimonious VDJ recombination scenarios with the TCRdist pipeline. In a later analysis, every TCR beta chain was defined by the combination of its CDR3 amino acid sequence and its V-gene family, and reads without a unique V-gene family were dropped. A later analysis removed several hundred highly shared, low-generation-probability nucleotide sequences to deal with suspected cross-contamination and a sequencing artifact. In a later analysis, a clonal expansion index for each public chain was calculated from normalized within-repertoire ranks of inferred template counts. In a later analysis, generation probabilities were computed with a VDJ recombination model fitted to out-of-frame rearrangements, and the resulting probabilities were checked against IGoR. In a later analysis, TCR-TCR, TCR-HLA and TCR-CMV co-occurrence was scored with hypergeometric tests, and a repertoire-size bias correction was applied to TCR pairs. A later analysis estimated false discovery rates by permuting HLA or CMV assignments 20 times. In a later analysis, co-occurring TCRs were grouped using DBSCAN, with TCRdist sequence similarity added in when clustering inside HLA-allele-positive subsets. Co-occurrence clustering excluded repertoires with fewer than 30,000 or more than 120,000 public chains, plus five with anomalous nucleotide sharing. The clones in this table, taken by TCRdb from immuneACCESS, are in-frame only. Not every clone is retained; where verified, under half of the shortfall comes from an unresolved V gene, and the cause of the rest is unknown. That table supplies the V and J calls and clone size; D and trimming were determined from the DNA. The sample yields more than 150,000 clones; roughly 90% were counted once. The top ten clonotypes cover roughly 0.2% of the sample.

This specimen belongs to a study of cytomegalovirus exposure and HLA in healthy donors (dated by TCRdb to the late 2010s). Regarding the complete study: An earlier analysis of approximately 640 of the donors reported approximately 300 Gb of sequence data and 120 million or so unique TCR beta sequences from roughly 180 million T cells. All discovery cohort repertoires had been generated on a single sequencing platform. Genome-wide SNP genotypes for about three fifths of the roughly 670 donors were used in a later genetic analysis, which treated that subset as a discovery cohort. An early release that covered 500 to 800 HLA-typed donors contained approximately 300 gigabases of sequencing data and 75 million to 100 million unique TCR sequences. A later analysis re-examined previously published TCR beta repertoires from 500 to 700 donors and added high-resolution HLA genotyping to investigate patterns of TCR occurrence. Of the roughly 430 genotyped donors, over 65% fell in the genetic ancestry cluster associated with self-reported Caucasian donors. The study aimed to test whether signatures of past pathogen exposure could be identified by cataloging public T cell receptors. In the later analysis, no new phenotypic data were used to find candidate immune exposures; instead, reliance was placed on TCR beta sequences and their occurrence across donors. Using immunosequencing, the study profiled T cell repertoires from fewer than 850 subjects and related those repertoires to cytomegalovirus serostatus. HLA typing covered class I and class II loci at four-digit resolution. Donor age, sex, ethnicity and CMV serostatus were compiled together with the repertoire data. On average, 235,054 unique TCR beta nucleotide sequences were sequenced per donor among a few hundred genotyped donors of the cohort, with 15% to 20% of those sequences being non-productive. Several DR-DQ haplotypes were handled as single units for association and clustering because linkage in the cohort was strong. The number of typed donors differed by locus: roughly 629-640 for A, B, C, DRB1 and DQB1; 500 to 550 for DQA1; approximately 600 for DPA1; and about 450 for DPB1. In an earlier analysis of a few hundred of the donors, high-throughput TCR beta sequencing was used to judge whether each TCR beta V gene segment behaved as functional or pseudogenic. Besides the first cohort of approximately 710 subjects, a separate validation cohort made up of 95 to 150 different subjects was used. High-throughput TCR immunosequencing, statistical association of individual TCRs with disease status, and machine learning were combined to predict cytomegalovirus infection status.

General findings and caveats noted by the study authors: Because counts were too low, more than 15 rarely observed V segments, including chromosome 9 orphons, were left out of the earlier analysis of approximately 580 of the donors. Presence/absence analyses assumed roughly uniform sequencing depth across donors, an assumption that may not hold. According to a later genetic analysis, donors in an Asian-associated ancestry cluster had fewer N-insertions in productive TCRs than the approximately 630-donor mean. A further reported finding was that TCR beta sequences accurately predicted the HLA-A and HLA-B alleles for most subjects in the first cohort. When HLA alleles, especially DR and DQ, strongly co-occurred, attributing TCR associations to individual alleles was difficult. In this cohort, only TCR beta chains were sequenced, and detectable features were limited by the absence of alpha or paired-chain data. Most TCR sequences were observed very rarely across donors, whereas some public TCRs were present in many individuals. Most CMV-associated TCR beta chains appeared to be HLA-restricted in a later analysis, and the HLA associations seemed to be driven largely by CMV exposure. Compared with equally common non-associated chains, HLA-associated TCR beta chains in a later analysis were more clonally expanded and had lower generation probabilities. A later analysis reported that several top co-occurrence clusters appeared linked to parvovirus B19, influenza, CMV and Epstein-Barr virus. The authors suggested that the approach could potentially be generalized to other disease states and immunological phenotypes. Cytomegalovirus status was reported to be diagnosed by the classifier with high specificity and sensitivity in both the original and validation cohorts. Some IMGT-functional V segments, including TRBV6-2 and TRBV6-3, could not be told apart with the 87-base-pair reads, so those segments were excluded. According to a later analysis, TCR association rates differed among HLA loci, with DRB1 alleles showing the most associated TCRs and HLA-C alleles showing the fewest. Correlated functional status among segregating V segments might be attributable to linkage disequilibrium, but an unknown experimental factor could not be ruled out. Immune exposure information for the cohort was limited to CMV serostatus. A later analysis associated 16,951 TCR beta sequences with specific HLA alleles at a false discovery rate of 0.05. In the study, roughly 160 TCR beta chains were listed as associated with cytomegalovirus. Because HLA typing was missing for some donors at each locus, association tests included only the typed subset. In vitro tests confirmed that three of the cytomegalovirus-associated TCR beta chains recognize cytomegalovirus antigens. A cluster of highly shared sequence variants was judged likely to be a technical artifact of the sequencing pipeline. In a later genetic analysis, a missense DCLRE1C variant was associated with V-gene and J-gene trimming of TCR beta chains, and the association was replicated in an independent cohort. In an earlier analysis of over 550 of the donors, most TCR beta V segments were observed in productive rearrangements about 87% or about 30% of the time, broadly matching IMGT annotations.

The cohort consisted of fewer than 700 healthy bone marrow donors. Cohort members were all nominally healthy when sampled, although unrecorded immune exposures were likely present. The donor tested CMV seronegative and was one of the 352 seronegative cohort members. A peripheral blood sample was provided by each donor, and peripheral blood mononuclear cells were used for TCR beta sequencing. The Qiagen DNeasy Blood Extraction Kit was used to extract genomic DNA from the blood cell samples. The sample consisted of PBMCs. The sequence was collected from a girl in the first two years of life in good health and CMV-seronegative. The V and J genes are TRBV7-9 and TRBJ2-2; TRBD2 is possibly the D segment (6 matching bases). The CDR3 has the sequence CASSFLDYNTGELFF. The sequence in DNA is TGTGCCAGCAGCTTCCTGGACTACAACACCGGGGAGCTGTTTTTT.